This T cell receptor (beta chain) was profiled in a study of Ad26.COV2.S vaccination and SARS-CoV-2 variants. Study summary: Donor had been placed in the Ad26.COV2.S arm of the COV1001 trial. Findings and caveats of the study: Comparability of non-spike TCR breadth was observed across vaccine and placebo recipients.

Regarding treatment: about 20 received Ad26.COV2.S at low or high dose, single or two shots; roughly five received placebo; per-sample allocation not given. Sampling happened 63 days after the first vaccine or placebo injection. Participants' vaccine, an Ad26 vector, delivered Wuhan-strain SARS-CoV-2 spike. Trimming took 3 bases from V and 6 from J, leaving 5 bases between them. CDR3 size: 11 residues. The germline V gene encodes CDR1 LNHDA and CDR2 SQIVND (reference sequence). Remarks on this clone: Its matching antigen is unknown.

Generated by immunoSEQ multiplex PCR, the TCRdb table keeps only in-frame clones and is missing some. Altogether some 320,000 clones are present, about 86% being singletons, with the ten largest covering approximately 1.9%. This chain joins TRBV19 and TRBJ1-2, with no clear D. This sample comprised peripheral blood, obtained in a trial of Ad26.COV2.S vaccine versus placebo. This TCR was sampled from a person between 18 and 65 years old who received the Ad26.COV2.S COVID-19 vaccine or a placebo. CDR3 in DNA: TGTGCCAGTAGTATCGGGAATGGCTACACCTTC. Protein sequence: CASSIGNGYTF.